The next 27 T cell receptor beta chains were all read from a single sample in a study of metastatic and nonmetastatic thyroid tumors. There were no patients who had received any treatment before thyroid surgery. TCRdb re-called clones via MiXCR from the PCR reads. The repertoire holds tens of thousands of clones, with around 12% as singletons. What was sequenced was tumor tissue. The receptors come from a female donor with papillary thyroid cancer or a benign thyroid nodule (not recorded which). Some clones in this sample may be carry-over from other donors' samples.

This clone was picked up a small number of times. This specimen includes other DNA sequences encoding the same CDR3. The chain employs TRBV7-9 and TRBJ1-1; no firm D call. V was trimmed by 1 base and J by 3 bases, leaving 9 bases between them. The germline V gene has CDR1 SEHNR and CDR2 FQNEAQ (reference sequence). The CDR3 sequence is 14 residues long. The CDR3 bases are TGTGCCAGCAGCTTAGAAGGGATGGACACTGAAGCTTTCTTT. It translates to CASSLEGMDTEAFF.

This clone was detected ten times or more. The rearrangement uses TRBV5-4 and TRBJ2-7, with 7 bases identical to TRBD1. Germline loops: CDR1 SGHNT, CDR2 YYREEE (reference sequence). J lost 1 base, V lost 4 bases, and 8 bases had no gene match. The CDR3 contains 15 residues. The CDR3 is CASSIIQGISYEQYF. The CDR3 DNA sequence: TGTGCCAGCAGCATCATACAGGGGATTTCCTACGAGCAGTACTTC.

This clone showed up many times. The chain is built from TRBV20-1 and TRBJ2-4, with D tentatively TRBD2 (7 bases). Germline CDR1 reads DFQATT; CDR2 reads SNEGSKA (reference sequence). V was shortened by 0 bases and J by 1 base, with 13 bases between the two germline ends. This CDR3 has 16 amino acids. The CDR3 DNA reads as TGCAGTGCTAGAGATGGGGGGCGGGAGGCCAAAAACATTCAGTACTTC. This codes for CSARDGGREAKNIQYF.

This clone was counted at least ten times. V and J are TRBV12-3 or TRBV12-4 and TRBJ1-2, with 7 positions matching TRBD1. There are 13 residues in the CDR3. Trimming cost V 5 bases and J 6 bases; bases outside gene matches: 6. This CDR3 is CASSTDRAHGYTF. Written as DNA, the CDR3 is TGTGCCAGCAGTACCGACAGGGCTCATGGCTACACCTTC.

The chain recombines TRBV6-4 with TRBJ2-7, with D tentatively TRBD1 (6 bases). V lost 4 bases to trimming and J lost 3 bases, with 16 bases between them. Germline V lookup: CDR1 MRHNA, CDR2 SNTAGT. CDR3 length equals 15 residues. CDR3 amino acids: CASSVTTGIVYEQYF. CDR3 nucleotides: TGTGCCAGCAGTGTAACTACAGGGATCGTCTACGAGCAGTACTTC.

This clone was seen repeatedly, ten times or more. The chain couples TRBV11-3 to TRBJ2-7; 9 positions match TRBD1. This CDR3 has 15 residues. V was pared by 0 bases and J by 0 bases, with 0 bases of the junction left unmatched. Germline V gene data show CDR1 as SGHNT and CDR2 as YENEEA. CDR3 in amino acids: CASSLETGGSYEQYF. CDR3 DNA: TGTGCCAGCAGCTTAGAGACAGGGGGCTCCTACGAGCAGTACTTC.

This clone was seen at least ten times. Because it lacks the conserved phenylalanine or tryptophan at the end, this CDR3 is likely a read error. The limits of the CDR3 on the DNA are not certain, so only TCRdb's listed CDR3 is given. The CDR3 loop reads CASSLEGQPSSE. The rearrangement uses TRBV7-9 and TRBJ1-2. A total of 12 residues make up the CDR3, ends included. Per the germline V gene, CDR1 is SEHNR and CDR2 is FQNEAQ (reference sequence).

This clone was counted a few times. This clone may be a read error of a much larger clone one base away. The V call is TRBV12-3 or TRBV12-4, the J call TRBJ2-1; a weak D match, TRBD2 (5 bases). The V end lost 5 bases, the J end lost 3 bases, and 11 bases lay between the germline ends. CDR3 length: 14 amino acids. CDR3 in DNA: TGTGCCAGCAGTCGGAGGTCTTTCTACAATGAGCAGTTCTTC. Its translation: CASSRRSFYNEQFF.

With respect to this clone: A read error may be the cause here, since a much bigger clone is one base away. Other DNA variants within this sample encode the same CDR3. The chain uses TRBV7-6 and TRBJ1-1; the D gene is possibly TRBD1 (5 bases). This CDR3 comprises 16 residues. The germline V gene encodes CDR1 SGHVS and CDR2 FNYEAQ. The CDR3 bases are TGTGCCAGCAGCTTATTCGGCTTCGGGACGGGCACTGAGGCTTTCTTT. This gives the protein CASSLFGFGTGTEAFF.

This clone appeared many times. The chain couples TRBV2 to TRBJ2-7, with unresolved D. CDR1 and CDR2 (germline): SNHLY, FYNNEI. Deletions cut 6 bases from V and 3 bases from J, with 6 bases between. The CDR3 is 11 amino acids. CDR3 nucleotide sequence: TGTGCCAGCAGGACAAACTACGAGCAGTACTTC. This codes for CASRTNYEQYF.

This clone has ten or more counts. The chain couples TRBV28 to TRBJ2-7; the match to TRBD1 covers 8 bases. This CDR3 comprises 12 residues. J was trimmed by 0 bases and V by 9 bases; bases with no gene match: 1. Germline-derived CDR1 and CDR2 are MDHEN and SYDVKM. DNA of the CDR3: TGTGCCAGTGGACAGGGCTCCTACGAGCAGTACTTC. Amino acid sequence: CASGQGSYEQYF.

The chain has TRBV5-6 and TRBJ2-1; 7 bases line up with TRBD2. Germline V gene sequence: CDR1 SGHDT, CDR2 YYEEEE. The V gene end was trimmed by 1 base and the J gene end by 4 bases; junction bases not matched to a gene: 5. The CDR3 is made up of 15 amino acids. CDR3 sequence reads: CASSLFAGEYNEQFF. In nucleotides, the CDR3 is TGTGCCAGCAGCTTGTTCGCGGGAGAGTACAATGAGCAGTTCTTC. Drawing the rest from reference TRBV5-6 and TRBJ2-1, the complete variable domain is DAGVTQSPTHLIKTRGQQVTLRCSPKSGHDTVSWYQQALGQGPQFIFQYYEEEERQRGNFPDRFSGHQFPNYSSELNVNALLLGDSALYLCASSLFAGEYNEQFFGPGTRLTVL.

Ten or more counts support this clone. This chain's CDR3 is CASSLDISPPEQFF. In DNA, the CDR3 is TGTGCCAGCAGCTTAGACATATCCCCCCCTGAGCAGTTCTTC. The rearrangement links TRBV7-2 to TRBJ2-1; D unresolved. The germline V and J ends were trimmed by 1 base and 9 bases, with 13 bases remaining between them. Germline CDR1 reads SGHTA; CDR2 reads FQGNSA. The CDR3 runs to 14 residues.

This clone was observed at least ten times. The chain joins TRBV6-1 to TRBJ2-7; 10 bases align to TRBD1. CDR1 and CDR2 from the germline V gene are MNHNS and SASEGT. V lost 4 bases and J lost 1; bases outside the gene matches: 7. This CDR3 has 16 residues. CDR3 amino acids: CASSGRQGAWSYEQYF. CDR3 nucleotides: TGTGCCAGCAGTGGCAGACAGGGGGCTTGGTCCTACGAGCAGTACTTC.

This clone was observed many times. CDR3 in amino acids: CASSPTGGRDTQYF. CDR3 nucleotides: TGTGCCAGCAGCCCCACTGGGGGGCGAGATACGCAGTATTTT. This rearrangement joins TRBV11-2 to TRBJ2-3; D tentatively reads TRBD1 or TRBD2 (6 bases each). The CDR3 is 14 residues long. The germline gives CDR1 SGHAT, CDR2 FQNNGV. Trimming cost V 5 bases and J 5 bases, with 14 bases left between them. The full variable domain, with the rest looked up from reference TRBV11-2 and TRBJ2-3, is EAGVAQSPRYKIIEKRQSVAFWCNPISGHATLYWYQQILGQGPKLLIQFQNNGVVDDSQLPKDRFSAERLKGVDSTLKIQPAKLEDSAVYLCASSPTGGRDTQYFGPGTRLTVL.

The table lists this clone with many counts. Other DNA sequences in the same sample also yield this CDR3. CDR3 coding DNA: TGCGCCAGCAGCCACGGGTCTGGGACAGGGGGTGGCTACACCTTC. This gives the protein CASSHGSGTGGGYTF. The chain uses TRBV4-1 and TRBJ1-2; 11 nucleotides match TRBD1. Germline values: CDR1 MGHRA, CDR2 YSYEKL. This CDR3 region has 15 residues. V shed 3 bases, J shed 7 bases, and the junction held 7 bases outside the gene matches.

V and J are TRBV4-1 and TRBJ1-5, with no clear D. CDR1 MGHRA and CDR2 YSYEKL come from the germline V gene. Trimming pared 1 base from V and 0 bases from J, leaving 7 bases between. This CDR3 comprises 15 residues. The CDR3 loop reads CASSQGFYSNQPQHF. In DNA, the CDR3 is TGCGCCAGCAGCCAAGGTTTCTATAGCAATCAGCCCCAGCATTTT.

This clone was seen repeatedly, ten times or more. The chain combines TRBV6-1 with TRBJ1-4; no definite D call. The CDR3 sequence is 14 residues long. V lost 2 bases and J lost 5, with 9 bases in between. Germline lookup yields CDR1 MNHNS and CDR2 SASEGT. This chain's CDR3 is CASSEQSANEKLFF. CDR3 nucleotide sequence: TGTGCCAGCAGTGAACAGTCGGCAAATGAAAAACTGTTTTTT.

This clone has a handful of counts. The chain carries TRBV6-1 and TRBJ1-2, with 9 bases lining up with TRBD1. After removal of 6 bases from V and 8 bases from J, the junction contained 10 bases not matched to a gene. The germline gives CDR1 MNHNS, CDR2 SASEGT. The CDR3 contains 14 residues. Here the CDR3 reads CASSAWGQGRGYTF. CDR3 DNA: TGTGCCAGCAGCGCCTGGGGACAGGGTAGGGGCTACACCTTC.

This clone was picked up many times. The CDR3 spells CASSFRGWQETQYF. DNA for the CDR3: TGTGCCAGCAGTTTCAGGGGTTGGCAAGAGACCCAGTACTTC. V and J are TRBV12-3 or TRBV12-4 and TRBJ2-5; D may be TRBD1 (6 bases). The length of the CDR3 is 14 residues. Deletions cut 3 bases from V and 2 bases from J, with 10 bases between.

This rearrangement joins TRBV5-4 to TRBJ2-7; 7 nucleotides match TRBD1. Germline V gene sequence: CDR1 SGHNT, CDR2 YYREEE (reference sequence). The V segment lost 3 bases and the J segment 1 base; nucleotides outside the gene matches: 4. This CDR3 comprises 14 residues. The CDR3 coding sequence is TGTGCCAGCAGCTCGGAGACAGGGTCCTACGAGCAGTACTTC. This encodes CASSSETGSYEQYF.

This clone has a count of ten or more. The chain combines TRBV9 with TRBJ1-3; D possibly corresponds to TRBD1 (6 bases). The germline V gene has CDR1 SGDLS and CDR2 YYNGEE. Trimming stripped 3 bases from V and 3 bases from J, with 10 bases between. This CDR3 comprises 14 residues. The CDR3 bases are TGTGCCAGCAGCGAGGGCAGGGGTGGAAACACCATATATTTT. Its translation is CASSEGRGGNTIYF.

At least ten counts were recorded for this clone. The rearrangement joins TRBV12-3 or TRBV12-4 to TRBJ2-7; 9 bases match TRBD1. Losses at the gene ends were 6 bases for V and 2 bases for J; bases not matched to a gene: 2. The CDR3 has 13 amino acids. CDR3: CASRTGGTYEQYF. In DNA, the CDR3 is TGTGCCAGCAGGACAGGGGGAACCTACGAGCAGTACTTC.

A few counts support this clone. One base away lies a much larger clone, so this may be a sequencing read error. No conserved phenylalanine or tryptophan ends this CDR3, so it is likely a read error. This chain joins TRBV9 and TRBJ2-7; 7 bases agree with TRBD2. CDR1 and CDR2 from the germline V gene are SGDLS and YYNGEE. The CDR3 is made up of 16 amino acids. J gave up 5 bases and V 2 bases, and 13 bases lay outside the gene matches. The CDR3 reads CASSVDLTSPMDEQYL. The DNA of the CDR3 is TGTGCCAGCAGCGTGGACCTGACTAGCCCGATGGACGAGCAGTACCTC.

This clone was counted ten times or more. V and J are TRBV20-1 and TRBJ2-3; 7 bases line up with TRBD2. The CDR3 covers 13 residues. Germline V gene data show CDR1 as DFQATT and CDR2 as SNEGSKA (reference sequence). Losses at the gene ends were 7 bases for V and 2 bases for J; bases not matched to a gene: 6. CDR3 DNA sequence: TGCAGTGTTGCGGGAGAGTTCACAGATACGCAGTATTTT. It is translated as CSVAGEFTDTQYF.

In its sample, this clone was seen many times. J is TRBJ2-3 and V is TRBV5-1, with 7 bases lining up with TRBD1. Germline V gene lookup returns CDR1 SGHRS and CDR2 YFSETQ. Germline trimming cut 8 bases from V and 2 bases from J; bases unmatched to any gene: 11. This CDR3 is 15 amino acids long. The CDR3 is CASALQGQFTDTQYF. The DNA for the CDR3 is TGCGCCAGTGCTTTACAGGGACAGTTCACAGATACGCAGTATTTT.

In its sample, this clone was seen many times. The chain employs TRBV5-1 and TRBJ2-1, with 10 bases that match TRBD1. The germline gives CDR1 SGHRS, CDR2 YFSETQ. CDR3 length: 16 residues. The trim removed 0 bases at V and 6 bases at J, leaving 6 bases unmatched. DNA of the CDR3: TGCGCCAGCAGCTTGGACGGGACAGGGGCACGCAATGAGCAGTTCTTC. As protein: CASSLDGTGARNEQFF. The whole variable domain, remainder taken from reference TRBV5-1 and TRBJ2-1, is KAGVTQTPRYLIKTRGQQVTLSCSPISGHRSVSWYQQTPGQGLQFLFEYFSETQRNKGNFPGRFSGRQFSNSRSEMNVSTLELGDSALYLCASSLDGTGARNEQFFGPGTRLTVL.